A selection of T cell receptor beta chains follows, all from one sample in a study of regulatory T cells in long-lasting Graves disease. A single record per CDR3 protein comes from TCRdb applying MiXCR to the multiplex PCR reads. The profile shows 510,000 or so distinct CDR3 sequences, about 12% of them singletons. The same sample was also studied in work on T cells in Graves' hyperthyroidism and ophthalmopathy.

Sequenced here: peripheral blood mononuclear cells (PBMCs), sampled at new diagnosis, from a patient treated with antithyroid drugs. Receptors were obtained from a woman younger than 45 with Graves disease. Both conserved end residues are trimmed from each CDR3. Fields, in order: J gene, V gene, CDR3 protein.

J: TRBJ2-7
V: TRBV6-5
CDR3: ASSSRGPRGEQY

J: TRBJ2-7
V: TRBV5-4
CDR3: ASSGTGVEQY

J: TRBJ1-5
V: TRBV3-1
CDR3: ASSRGEGGQPQH

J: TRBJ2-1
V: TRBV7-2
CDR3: ASSAEGLGGNEQF

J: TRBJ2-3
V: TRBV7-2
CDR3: ASSLGGWSTDTQY

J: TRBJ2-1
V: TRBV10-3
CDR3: AIQESSYNEQF

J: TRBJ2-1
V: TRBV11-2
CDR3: ASNIGAGAYNEQF

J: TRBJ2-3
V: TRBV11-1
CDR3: ASSPASITDTQY

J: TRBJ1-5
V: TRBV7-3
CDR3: ASSTIDRRSNQPQH

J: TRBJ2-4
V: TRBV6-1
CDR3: ASSGIGRGLAKNIQY

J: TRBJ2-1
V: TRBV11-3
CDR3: ASSLGGSGSDNEQF

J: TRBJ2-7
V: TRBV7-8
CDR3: ASSLNNAGTGHEQY

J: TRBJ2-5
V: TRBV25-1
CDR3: ASSPGMGQY

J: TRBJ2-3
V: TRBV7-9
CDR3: ASSSIAGTSTDTQY

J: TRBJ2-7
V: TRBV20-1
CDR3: SAREWRLAAYEQY

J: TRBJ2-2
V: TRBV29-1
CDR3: SVEDDSTGELF

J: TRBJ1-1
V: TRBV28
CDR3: ASREGASGGLTEAF

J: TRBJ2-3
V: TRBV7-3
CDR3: ASSEGLSTDTQY

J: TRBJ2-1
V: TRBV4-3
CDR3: ASSQGPGTSGTDEQF

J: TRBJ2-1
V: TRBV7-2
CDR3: ASSSRLAGDPEQF

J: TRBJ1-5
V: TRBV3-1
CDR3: ASSPNYSNQPQH

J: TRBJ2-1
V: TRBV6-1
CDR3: ASSGRQDEQF

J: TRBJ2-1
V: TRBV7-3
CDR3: ASSDGTYNEQF

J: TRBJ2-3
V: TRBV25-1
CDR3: ASSQGGWSTDTQY

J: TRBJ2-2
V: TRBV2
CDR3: ASSETGVVAGELF

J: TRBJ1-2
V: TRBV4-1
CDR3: ASSQDPHPLGGVYGYT

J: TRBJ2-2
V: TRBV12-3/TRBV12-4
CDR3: ASRIDTNTGELF

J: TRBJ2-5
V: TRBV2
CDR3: ASSEQETQY

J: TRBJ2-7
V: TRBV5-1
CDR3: ASSLSSGRDSYEQY

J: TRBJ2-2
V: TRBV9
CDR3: ASSVTSVGGELF

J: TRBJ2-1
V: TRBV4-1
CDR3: ASSQAPKPGTSFDNEQF

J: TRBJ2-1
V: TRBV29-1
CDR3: SGTGQTTGEQF

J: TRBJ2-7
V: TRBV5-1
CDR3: ASSLEGTIAYEQY

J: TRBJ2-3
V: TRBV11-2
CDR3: ASSSWARDTQY

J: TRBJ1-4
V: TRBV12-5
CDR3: ASAHPGEEATNEKLF